Here is one T cell receptor beta chain with its context. What antigen it recognizes has not been identified. No base quality values were provided; no much bigger clone lies one nucleotide off. TCRbeta CDR3 regions were amplified from genomic DNA using the immunoSEQ Assay, a bias-controlled multiplex PCR. The original pipeline was this. The number of nucleated cells in each sample was estimated from the amplification of reference gene primers within the assay. To quantify the absolute abundance of each unique TCRbeta CDR3 rearrangement, sequence reads were collapsed and filtered. For each sample, productive Simpson clonality was calculated as the square root of Simpson's diversity index over productive rearrangements. TCRdb limited this immuneACCESS table to in-frame rearrangements with V and J called. A share of clones is missing; checked studies link under half to unresolved V genes, and the rest is unexplained. V, J and clone size reflect that table, while D and trimming were determined from the DNA. The table for this sample lists more than 95,000 clones; 55% to 70% of them were counted only once. The biggest ten clones account for roughly 2% of the sample.

The data are from a study of blood T cell repertoires in COVID-19 (dated by TCRdb to 2018 to 2021). Context from the whole study: Samples covering the acute and convalescent phases of COVID-19 were provided by collaborators in the United States, Italy and Spain. The material from the prospective study consisted of cDNA or gDNA derived from T cells, B-cell-depleted T cells, or PBMCs. Deeply sampled blood TCRbeta repertoires from subjects exposed to, actively infected with, or recovered from COVID-19 were included in the dataset. A freely available public database, intended as a resource for researchers studying the immune response to SARS-CoV-2, is where the repertoires were released. The samples were drawn from two sources: the first 160 participants of the ongoing ImmuneRACE study, and 1,000 to 1,500 subjects contributed by 6 global collaborators. Sample metadata almost always included a de-identified subject ID, COVID-19 status, age in years and sex. Where available, HLA class I and class II types were taken from metadata supplied by the sample provider and were not determined by assay-based typing. On the study overall, not on this receptor specifically: How much clinical and demographic metadata was included differed by source and by participant, and the metadata was provided uncurated.

Whole blood was collected in K2EDTA tubes by collaborating institutions according to the institutions' own protocols. For TCRbeta analysis, collaborators shipped samples in one of three forms: frozen whole blood, isolated PBMCs, or DNA extracted from either of those sample types. From its cysteine to its phenylalanine, the CDR3 spans 15 amino acids. Only the CDR3 DNA is retained, 45 bases long and in frame from the first base. CDR1 MNHEY and CDR2 SVGAGI were looked up in the germline V gene. V is shortened by 2 bases, J by 3 bases, and the region joining them spans 11 bases. The sequence came from a woman in her seventies with acute or convalescent COVID-19. Sequencing was performed on peripheral blood. The chain uses TRBV6-5 and TRBJ2-1; TRBD2 is perhaps the D gene, given 6 matching bases. The DNA is TGTGCCAGCAGTTACGATGCGGGGAGCTACAATGAGCAGTTCTTC. Its translation is CASSYDAGSYNEQFF.